This TCR beta chain was retrieved from a study of blood T cell repertoires in COVID-19. Profiling relied on immunoSEQ multiplex PCR, and the TCRdb table lists in-frame clones only, not all of them. Here the sample spans 200,000 to 250,000 clones, 85% to 90% being singletons. The CDR3 length is 16 residues. Germline CDR1 and CDR2: SGHRS and YFSETQ. J lost 0 bases, V lost 2 bases, and 6 bases had no gene match. The chain recombines TRBV5-1 with TRBJ2-7; 9 bases map to TRBD1. The source of this sequence is a man between 45 and 60 years old with acute or convalescent COVID-19. The material sequenced was peripheral blood. The CDR3: CASSFGTGLVSYEQYF. The CDR3 coding sequence is TGCGCCAGCAGCTTTGGGACAGGGCTCGTCTCCTACGAGCAGTACTTC.